One T cell receptor (beta chain) is described in this entry. This entry belongs to a study of blood T cell repertoires in COVID-19. Study details: Italy, Spain and the United States were the sources of the convalescent and acute COVID-19 samples. The analysed material was cDNA or gDNA that came from T cells, B-cell-depleted T cells, or PBMCs.

Unmatched junction bases numbered 6, after V lost 4 bases and J lost 2 bases. This CDR3 has 15 amino acids. Germline V lookup: CDR1 LNHDA, CDR2 SQIVND (reference sequence). Authors' analysis steps: Reference gene primer amplification gave estimated nucleated cell counts. Clones were sequenced by immunoSEQ multiplex PCR, and TCRdb holds only the in-frame ones, with some missing. The V and J calls and clone size were taken over from that table, and D and trimming were inferred from the DNA. Of tens of thousands of clones detected, 89% appear once; the ten largest clones hold 4% to 5%. The TCR was taken from a woman aged 50 to 60 with active COVID-19. The sample taken for sequencing was peripheral blood. This chain links TRBV19 with TRBJ1-1; 8 bases are shared with TRBD1. The CDR3 coding sequence is TGTGCCAGTAGTAAACAGGGGGGTTTAAACACTGAAGCTTTCTTT. Encoded protein: CASSKQGGLNTEAFF.